A selection of T cell receptor beta chains follows, all from one sample in a study of T cell responses to AZD1222 COVID-19 vaccine. Using immunoSEQ multiplex PCR, the repertoire was profiled, and TCRdb retains in-frame clones only, with some absent. This sample has more than 150,000 clones, with around 95% found just once. The specimen comprised peripheral blood, sampled on day 0 of AZD1222 vaccination. The receptors come from an adult in good health. Each CDR3 is given with its conserved first and last residue. Fields, in order: V gene, clone size, J gene, D gene, CDR3 DNA, CDR3 protein. A D gene is named only where the DNA matches it firmly. Clone size, where shown, is once, few, many, or a class for clones that have expanded.

v_gene: TRBV19; abundance: few; j_gene: TRBJ1-6; d_gene: -; CDR3nt: TGTGCCAGTAGTATGCAGGGACATTCACCCCTCCACTTT; CDR3aa: CASSMQGHSPLHF
v_gene: TRBV19; abundance: -; j_gene: TRBJ1-5; d_gene: -; CDR3nt: TGTGCCAGTAGGATCGGGGGGTATAGCAATCAGCCCCAGCATTTT; CDR3aa: CASRIGGYSNQPQHF
v_gene: TRBV5-4; abundance: -; j_gene: TRBJ2-2; d_gene: TRBD1; CDR3nt: TGTGCCAGCAGCCCGGGACAGGGGGTGGTCACCGGGGAGCTGTTTTTT; CDR3aa: CASSPGQGVVTGELFF
v_gene: TRBV5-4; abundance: -; j_gene: TRBJ1-3; d_gene: -; CDR3nt: TGTGCCAGCAGCCCAGGGAGGGGGGGATCTGGAAACACCATATATTTT; CDR3aa: CASSPGRGGSGNTIYF
v_gene: TRBV19; abundance: -; j_gene: TRBJ2-2; d_gene: TRBD1; CDR3nt: TGTGCCAGTAGCCCGGGGACAGGGCGGAACACCGGGGAGCTGTTTTTT; CDR3aa: CASSPGTGRNTGELFF
v_gene: TRBV7-9; abundance: -; j_gene: TRBJ2-1; d_gene: -; CDR3nt: TGTGCCAGCAGCTTAGGGCTTACGACGTTCAATGAGCAGTTCTTC; CDR3aa: CASSLGLTTFNEQFF
v_gene: TRBV19; abundance: -; j_gene: TRBJ1-5; d_gene: -; CDR3nt: TGTGCCAGCCTGGACAGAGATCAGCCCCAGCATTTT; CDR3aa: CASLDRDQPQHF
v_gene: TRBV5-3; abundance: -; j_gene: TRBJ1-5; d_gene: -; CDR3nt: TGTGCCAGCCGGGTATTGAGGGTAAGAAGCAATCAGCCCCAGCATTTT; CDR3aa: CASRVLRVRSNQPQHF
v_gene: TRBV7-2; abundance: -; j_gene: TRBJ2-1; d_gene: -; CDR3nt: TGTGCCAGCAGCTTAGGCCTATCCAATGAGCAGTTCTTC; CDR3aa: CASSLGLSNEQFF
v_gene: TRBV28; abundance: -; j_gene: TRBJ2-5; d_gene: TRBD2; CDR3nt: TGTGCCAGCCCTACCCTAGCGGCCCCTCAAGAGACCCAGTACTTC; CDR3aa: CASPTLAAPQETQYF
v_gene: TRBV3-1/TRBV3-2; abundance: -; j_gene: TRBJ1-6; d_gene: TRBD1; CDR3nt: TGTGCCAGCAGCCTTGGACAGGGTGGTTCACCCCTCCACTTT; CDR3aa: CASSLGQGGSPLHF
v_gene: TRBV30; abundance: few; j_gene: TRBJ1-1; d_gene: -; CDR3nt: TGTGCCTGGGACCAGGATTACACTGAAGCTTTCTTT; CDR3aa: CAWDQDYTEAFF
v_gene: TRBV12-5; abundance: -; j_gene: TRBJ2-5; d_gene: TRBD1; CDR3nt: TGTGCTAGTGGTTTCGACAGGGAAGAGACCCAGTACTTC; CDR3aa: CASGFDREETQYF
v_gene: TRBV4-1; abundance: -; j_gene: TRBJ1-2; d_gene: -; CDR3nt: TGCGCCAGCAGCCATTATCCCGTCAGGGTCGGCTACACCTTC; CDR3aa: CASSHYPVRVGYTF
v_gene: TRBV3-1/TRBV3-2; abundance: -; j_gene: TRBJ2-3; d_gene: TRBD2; CDR3nt: TGTGCCAGCAGCTCACAACTAGCGAAGGTTTTCACAGATACGCAGTATTTT; CDR3aa: CASSSQLAKVFTDTQYF
v_gene: TRBV18; abundance: -; j_gene: TRBJ2-7; d_gene: TRBD2; CDR3nt: TGTGCCAGCTCACCATCAGGACTAGCGGGAAGCTCCTACGAGCAGTACTTC; CDR3aa: CASSPSGLAGSSYEQYF
v_gene: TRBV7-2; abundance: -; j_gene: TRBJ2-3; d_gene: TRBD1; CDR3nt: TGTGCCAGCTACCTCCAGGGGGCGATTGTAGATACGCAGTATTTT; CDR3aa: CASYLQGAIVDTQYF
v_gene: TRBV19; abundance: -; j_gene: TRBJ1-2; d_gene: TRBD1; CDR3nt: TGTGCCAGTAGTATTCGGACAGGGGAACTTGATGGCTACACCTTC; CDR3aa: CASSIRTGELDGYTF
v_gene: TRBV18; abundance: -; j_gene: TRBJ2-2; d_gene: -; CDR3nt: TGTGCCAGCTCATCCAGACAGGCTGACACCGGGGAGCTGTTTTTT; CDR3aa: CASSSRQADTGELFF
v_gene: TRBV11-2; abundance: -; j_gene: TRBJ2-1; d_gene: TRBD2; CDR3nt: TGTGCCAGCAGCTTAGCGGGAGGCCGGGGAGAGCAGTTCTTC; CDR3aa: CASSLAGGRGEQFF
v_gene: TRBV4-2; abundance: -; j_gene: TRBJ1-1; d_gene: -; CDR3nt: TGTGCCAGCAGTCAGACAGATAGTACTGAAGCTTTCTTT; CDR3aa: CASSQTDSTEAFF
v_gene: TRBV6-5; abundance: -; j_gene: TRBJ1-1; d_gene: -; CDR3nt: TGTGCCAGCAGTTACATGCGGGCTCCCAACACTGAAGCTTTCTTT; CDR3aa: CASSYMRAPNTEAFF
v_gene: TRBV28; abundance: -; j_gene: TRBJ1-5; d_gene: TRBD1; CDR3nt: TGTGCCAGCAGTCCCTACAGGGGCCAGCCCCAGCATTTT; CDR3aa: CASSPYRGQPQHF
v_gene: TRBV7-9; abundance: -; j_gene: TRBJ1-1; d_gene: -; CDR3nt: TGTGCCAGCAGCTTAGATGGATGGCTGACGAACACTGAAGCTTTCTTT; CDR3aa: CASSLDGWLTNTEAFF
v_gene: TRBV3-1/TRBV3-2; abundance: -; j_gene: TRBJ2-3; d_gene: TRBD2; CDR3nt: TGTGCCAGCAGCCAAGATGTGGGGTGGCGGGGGAGGGCGGATACGCAGTATTTT; CDR3aa: CASSQDVGWRGRADTQYF
v_gene: TRBV3-1/TRBV3-2; abundance: -; j_gene: TRBJ2-3; d_gene: TRBD2; CDR3nt: TGTGCCAGCAGCCTACTAGCGACCCGCACAGATACGCAGTATTTT; CDR3aa: CASSLLATRTDTQYF
v_gene: TRBV30; abundance: -; j_gene: TRBJ1-1; d_gene: -; CDR3nt: TGTGCCTGCCGGGCGGGCTCCCAACCGAACACTGAAGCTTTCTTT; CDR3aa: CACRAGSQPNTEAFF
v_gene: TRBV6-5; abundance: -; j_gene: TRBJ2-1; d_gene: -; CDR3nt: TGTGCCAGCAGTTACGGCCGGTACAATGAGCAGTTCTTC; CDR3aa: CASSYGRYNEQFF
v_gene: TRBV7-7; abundance: once; j_gene: TRBJ2-2; d_gene: TRBD2; CDR3nt: TGTGCCAGCAGCTTCAATCTAGCGGGAGCCGGGGAGCTGTTTTTT; CDR3aa: CASSFNLAGAGELFF
v_gene: TRBV7-8; abundance: -; j_gene: TRBJ2-2; d_gene: -; CDR3nt: TGTGCCAGCCGAGGGGGTCCCAACACCGGGGAGCTGTTTTTT; CDR3aa: CASRGGPNTGELFF
v_gene: TRBV7-6; abundance: -; j_gene: TRBJ2-1; d_gene: -; CDR3nt: TGTGCCAGCAGCGTTCGGGACACCATCTACAATGAGCAGTTCTTC; CDR3aa: CASSVRDTIYNEQFF
v_gene: TRBV30; abundance: -; j_gene: TRBJ1-1; d_gene: -; CDR3nt: TGTGCCTGGAACGTAGGGCCCCCAGCTTTCTTT; CDR3aa: CAWNVGPPAFF
v_gene: TRBV5-5; abundance: -; j_gene: TRBJ1-2; d_gene: TRBD1; CDR3nt: TGTGCCAGCAGCCCAACCGGACAGGGCTGGCACTATGGCTACACCTTC; CDR3aa: CASSPTGQGWHYGYTF
v_gene: TRBV11-2; abundance: -; j_gene: TRBJ1-4; d_gene: -; CDR3nt: TGTGCCAGCAGCTTAGGAGAAATGAAGGGAAAACTGTTTTTT; CDR3aa: CASSLGEMKGKLFF
v_gene: TRBV2; abundance: -; j_gene: TRBJ2-3; d_gene: TRBD1; CDR3nt: TGTGCCAGCAGTTGGGGACAGGCCCCAGATACGCAGTATTTT; CDR3aa: CASSWGQAPDTQYF
v_gene: TRBV6-2/TRBV6-3; abundance: -; j_gene: TRBJ2-6; d_gene: -; CDR3nt: TGTGCCAGCAGTTACGCTGGCTCTGGGGCCAACGTCCTGACTTTC; CDR3aa: CASSYAGSGANVLTF
v_gene: TRBV6-1; abundance: -; j_gene: TRBJ1-5; d_gene: -; CDR3nt: TGTGCCAGCAGTGAAAGTCAGCCCCAGCATTTT; CDR3aa: CASSESQPQHF
v_gene: TRBV30; abundance: -; j_gene: TRBJ1-3; d_gene: -; CDR3nt: TGTGCCTGGAGGGGCTCTGGAAACACCATATATTTT; CDR3aa: CAWRGSGNTIYF
v_gene: TRBV6-5; abundance: -; j_gene: TRBJ1-2; d_gene: -; CDR3nt: TGTGCCAGCAGTTTCGCGACTAACTATGGCTACACCTTC; CDR3aa: CASSFATNYGYTF
v_gene: TRBV5-1; abundance: few; j_gene: TRBJ2-5; d_gene: TRBD2; CDR3nt: TGCGCCAGCAGCCCGGGACTAGCGGGAGGGCCGGAAGAGACCCAGTACTTC; CDR3aa: CASSPGLAGGPEETQYF
v_gene: TRBV3-1/TRBV3-2; abundance: -; j_gene: TRBJ1-3; d_gene: -; CDR3nt: TGTGCCAGCAGCCAGGGGGACTCTGGAAACACCATATATTTT; CDR3aa: CASSQGDSGNTIYF
v_gene: TRBV27; abundance: few; j_gene: TRBJ2-7; d_gene: TRBD1; CDR3nt: TGTGCCAGCAGTTCGTCGGGACAGAGGGAGCAGTACTTC; CDR3aa: CASSSSGQREQYF
v_gene: TRBV3-1/TRBV3-2; abundance: -; j_gene: TRBJ1-4; d_gene: TRBD1; CDR3nt: TGTGCCAGCAGCCCACGATCCCGACAGGGGGCAACTAATGAAAAACTGTTTTTT; CDR3aa: CASSPRSRQGATNEKLFF
v_gene: TRBV19; abundance: -; j_gene: TRBJ1-1; d_gene: -; CDR3nt: TGTGCCAGTCGATCGACCTGGGGAGGGAACACTGAAGCTTTCTTT; CDR3aa: CASRSTWGGNTEAFF
v_gene: TRBV5-4; abundance: -; j_gene: TRBJ2-7; d_gene: -; CDR3nt: TGTGCCAGCTCACGGAGGGGGACCCTCGGAGAGCAGTACTTC; CDR3aa: CASSRRGTLGEQYF
v_gene: TRBV12-3/TRBV12-4; abundance: -; j_gene: TRBJ1-1; d_gene: -; CDR3nt: TGTGCCAGCAGTCTCCTCCCCGGGGGTGGGGCTTTCTTT; CDR3aa: CASSLLPGGGAFF
v_gene: TRBV6-5; abundance: few; j_gene: TRBJ1-1; d_gene: -; CDR3nt: TGTGCCAGCATTTACTTCACAGCGAACACTGAAGCTTTCTTT; CDR3aa: CASIYFTANTEAFF
v_gene: TRBV2; abundance: -; j_gene: TRBJ1-6; d_gene: -; CDR3nt: TGTGCCAGCAGCTCTAAGGGGGGGGATAATTCACCCCTCCACTTT; CDR3aa: CASSSKGGDNSPLHF
v_gene: TRBV15; abundance: few; j_gene: TRBJ2-1; d_gene: -; CDR3nt: TGTGCCACCAGCAGAGATCCATTACTTAACAATGAGCAGTTCTTC; CDR3aa: CATSRDPLLNNEQFF
v_gene: TRBV19; abundance: once; j_gene: TRBJ1-2; d_gene: -; CDR3nt: TGTGCCAGTAGGACTCCTGACGGCTATGGCTACACCTTC; CDR3aa: CASRTPDGYGYTF
v_gene: TRBV5-4; abundance: -; j_gene: TRBJ2-5; d_gene: -; CDR3nt: TGTGCCAGCAGCTTGTTTGGTCGGGAGACCCAGTACTTC; CDR3aa: CASSLFGRETQYF
v_gene: TRBV7-9; abundance: -; j_gene: TRBJ1-6; d_gene: -; CDR3nt: TGTGCCAGCAGCTTAGACCCGGTCTCACCCCTCCACTTT; CDR3aa: CASSLDPVSPLHF
v_gene: TRBV6-1; abundance: -; j_gene: TRBJ1-1; d_gene: -; CDR3nt: TGTGCCAGCAGTGAGAGGGGGGGCAGGATGAACACTGAAGCTTTCTTT; CDR3aa: CASSERGGRMNTEAFF